This T cell receptor (beta chain) emerged from a study of cytomegalovirus exposure and HLA in healthy donors. Trimming stripped 10 bases from V and 2 bases from J, with 17 bases between. CDR3 length equals 14 residues. In germline, CDR1 is SGHRS, CDR2 YFSETQ. Primers: 60 Vbeta forward and 13 Jbeta reverse. Assay: immunoSEQ multiplex PCR; the TCRdb copy retains only in-frame clones and omits some. This sample has roughly 130,000 clones; about 76% occur once, and the top ten carry 3.1%. This receptor was identified in a female donor in good health and CMV-seronegative. The sequenced material came from PBMCs. J is TRBJ2-3 and V is TRBV5-1; maybe TRBD2 (5 bases). This CDR3 reads CAGSPEPSTDTQYF. In DNA, the CDR3 is TGCGCCGGGAGTCCCGAGCCATCCACAGATACGCAGTATTTT.